Below, 14 T cell receptor beta chains from the same sample are listed, as sequenced in a study of T cells in Graves' hyperthyroidism and ophthalmopathy. TCR beta CDR3 regions were amplified from RNA. HTBI primers were employed in a first-round RT-PCR of the TCR CDR3. TCRdb re-derived calls from the multiplex PCR reads in MiXCR, one entry per CDR3 protein. The repertoire holds some 350,000 distinct CDR3 sequences, with roughly 15% as singletons. The sample consisted of blood. Receptors were obtained from a woman aged 60-70 years with Graves' ophthalmopathy.

The V and J genes are TRBV7-3 and TRBJ1-1; 9 bases fit TRBD1. The CDR3 consists of 15 residues. V was pared by 5 bases and J by 4 bases, with 8 bases of the junction left unmatched. Germline CDR1 and CDR2: SGHTA and FQGTGA. The CDR3 reads CASSPQGQGGTEAFF. The DNA of the CDR3 is TGTGCCAGCAGCCCGCAGGGACAGGGAGGCACTGAAGCTTTCTTT.

This clonotype was observed at least ten times. V usage is TRBV2 and J usage is TRBJ2-1; 9 bases are shared with TRBD1. V was clipped by 7 bases and J by 8 bases; unmatched bases: 6. Germline V gene sequence: CDR1 SNHLY, CDR2 FYNNEI. CDR3 length: 13 amino acids. CDR3 residues: CASNEDRGDEQFF. In nucleotides, the CDR3 is TGTGCCAGCAATGAGGACAGGGGAGATGAGCAGTTCTTC. The full variable domain, rest sourced from reference TRBV2 and TRBJ2-1, is EPEVTQTPSHQVTQMGQEVILRCVPISNHLYFYWYRQILGQKVEFLVSFYNNEISEKSEIFDDQFSVERPDGSNFTLKIRSTKLEDSAMYFCASNEDRGDEQFFGPGTRLTVL.

Many counts were recorded for this clonotype. The CDR3 spells CSASDRAPSSYEQYF. Written as DNA, the CDR3 is TGCAGTGCCAGTGACAGGGCCCCAAGCTCCTACGAGCAGTACTTC. The V call is TRBV20-1, the J call TRBJ2-7; 7 bases match TRBD1. The germline CDR1 and CDR2 sequences are DFQATT and SNEGSKA (reference sequence). The length of the CDR3 is 15 residues. With V trimmed by 6 bases and J by 0 bases, 11 bases remained unmatched.

This clonotype was seen repeatedly, ten times or more. This chain joins TRBV5-1 and TRBJ2-2; TRBD2 might be the D (6 bases). Germline V gene sequence: CDR1 SGHRS, CDR2 YFSETQ. This CDR3 is built from 15 residues. V dropped 7 bases and J dropped 2 bases, with 15 bases sitting between them. Here the CDR3 reads CASSLGGSNTGELFF. The CDR3 DNA sequence: TGCGCCAGCTCCCTTGGGGGGTCAAACACCGGGGAGCTGTTTTTT.

This clonotype has just a few counts. The chain couples TRBV4-1 to TRBJ2-5; perhaps TRBD2 as D (5 bases). Per the germline V gene, CDR1 is MGHRA and CDR2 is YSYEKL. This CDR3 contains 14 residues. Trimming shortened V by 0 bases and J by 5 bases, and 10 bases separated the two germline ends. The CDR3 DNA reads as TGCGCCAGCAGCCAAGATACGGGATGGGAGACCCAGTACTTC. Translated, it gives CASSQDTGWETQYF.

The chain recombines TRBV20-1 with TRBJ2-1, with D tentatively TRBD2 (6 bases). Trimming left V 3 bases short and J 6 bases short, with 12 bases between. The length of the CDR3 is 13 residues. Per the germline V gene, CDR1 is DFQATT and CDR2 is SNEGSKA (reference sequence). CDR3 coding DNA: TGCAGTGCTAGCCGGGAGTGGGCCAATGAGCAGTTCTTC. This codes for CSASREWANEQFF.

This clonotype has a count of ten or more. V is TRBV20-1 and J is TRBJ2-7; perhaps TRBD1 as D (6 bases). CDR3 size: 13 residues. Trimming stripped 6 bases from V and 5 bases from J, with 17 bases between. CDR1 DFQATT and CDR2 SNEGSKA come from the germline V gene (reference sequence). The CDR3 nucleotides are TGCAGTGCCAGACCCGAGGGGGAAAACGAGCAGTACTTC. Protein product: CSARPEGENEQYF.

The table lists this clonotype with a few counts. The chain links TRBV27 to TRBJ1-6, with D unresolved. This CDR3 is built from 12 residues. The germline V and J ends were trimmed by 5 bases and 7 bases, with 6 bases remaining between them. Germline values: CDR1 MNHEY, CDR2 SMNVEV (reference sequence). The CDR3 loop reads CASSKANSPLHF. CDR3 sequence (DNA): TGTGCCAGCAGTAAGGCGAATTCACCCCTCCACTTT.

This clonotype was picked up many times. The chain is built from TRBV12-3 or TRBV12-4 and TRBJ2-3; maybe TRBD2 (5 bases). V lost 8 bases, J lost 2 bases, and 11 bases lay in between. CDR3 size: 13 residues. The CDR3 bases are TGTGCCAGCCGGAGGACCAACACAGATACGCAGTATTTT. This translates into CASRRTNTDTQYF.

This clonotype was observed a handful of times. The chain recombines TRBV5-4 with TRBJ1-3; D call uncertain. Germline lookup yields CDR1 SGHNT and CDR2 YYREEE (reference sequence). The CDR3 has 13 residues. The V end lost 2 bases, the J end lost 3 bases, and 6 bases lay between the germline ends. CDR3 DNA sequence: TGTGCCAGCAGCTTTGCAGGTGGAAACACCATATATTTT. It specifies CASSFAGGNTIYF.

The rearrangement links TRBV11-2 to TRBJ1-5; D is ambiguous. The CDR3 contains 13 residues. V gave up 0 bases and J gave up 6 bases, with 6 bases separating them. CDR1 and CDR2 from the germline V gene are SGHAT and FQNNGV. Here the CDR3 reads CASSLDRFQPQHF. The DNA of the CDR3 is TGTGCCAGCAGCTTAGATCGGTTTCAGCCCCAGCATTTT.

This clonotype was recorded at least ten times. The chain joins TRBV7-2 to TRBJ2-7, with 7 bases that match TRBD2. The CDR3 sequence is 14 residues long. In germline, CDR1 is SGHTA, CDR2 FQGNSA. V lost 0 bases, J lost 4 bases, and 3 bases stayed unmatched. The CDR3 loop reads CASSLAGGWYEQYF. The CDR3, as DNA: TGTGCCAGCAGCTTAGCGGGAGGGTGGTACGAGCAGTACTTC. Variable domain in full (rest from reference TRBV7-2 and TRBJ2-7): GAGVSQSPSNKVTEKGKDVELRCDPISGHTALYWYRQSLGQGLEFLIYFQGNSAPDKSGLPSDRFSAERTGGSVSTLTIQRTQQEDSAVYLCASSLAGGWYEQYFGPGTRLTVT.

Notes on this clonotype: The conserved phenylalanine or tryptophan is not found at the CDR3 terminus, so this likely reflects a read error. The chain recombines TRBV28 with TRBJ2-1; D is perhaps TRBD2 (6 bases). TRBJ2-7 matches the DNA end more closely, so the J call is doubtful. The CDR3 loop spans 15 amino acids. Looked up from germline, CDR1 is MDHEN and CDR2 is SYDVKM. CDR3 amino acids: CASSSLANSYNEQYL. The CDR3 DNA sequence: TGTGCCAGCAGTTCTCTAGCGAACTCCTACAATGAGCAGTACCTC.

The chain joins TRBV24-1 to TRBJ2-5; tentatively, D is TRBD2 (5 bases). CDR3 length: 13 residues. V shed 10 bases and J shed 7 bases, with 18 bases lying between them. In germline, CDR1 is KGHDR, CDR2 SFDVKD. For the CDR3, the DNA is TGTGCCACGGGCGGGTCCGAGCCACCGACCCAGTACTTC. Its translation is CATGGSEPPTQYF.